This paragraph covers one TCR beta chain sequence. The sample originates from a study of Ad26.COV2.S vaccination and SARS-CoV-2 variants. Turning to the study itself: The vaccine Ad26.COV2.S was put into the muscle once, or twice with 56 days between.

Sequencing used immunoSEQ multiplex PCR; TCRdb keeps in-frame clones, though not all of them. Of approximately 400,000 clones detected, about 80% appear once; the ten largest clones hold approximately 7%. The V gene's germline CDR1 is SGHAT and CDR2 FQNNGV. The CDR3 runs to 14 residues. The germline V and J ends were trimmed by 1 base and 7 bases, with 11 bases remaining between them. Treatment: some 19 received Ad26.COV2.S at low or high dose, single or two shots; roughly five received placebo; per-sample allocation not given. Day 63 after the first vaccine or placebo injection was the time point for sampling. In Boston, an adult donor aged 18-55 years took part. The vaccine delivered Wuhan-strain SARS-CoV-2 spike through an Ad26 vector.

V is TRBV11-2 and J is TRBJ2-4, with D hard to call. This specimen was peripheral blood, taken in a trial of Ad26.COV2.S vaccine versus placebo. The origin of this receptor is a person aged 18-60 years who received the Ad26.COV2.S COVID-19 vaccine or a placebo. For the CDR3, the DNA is TGTGCCAGCAGCTTAGTCTGGGAAGGCAACATTCAGTACTTC. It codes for CASSLVWEGNIQYF. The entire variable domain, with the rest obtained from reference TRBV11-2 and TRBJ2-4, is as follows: EAGVAQSPRYKIIEKRQSVAFWCNPISGHATLYWYQQILGQGPKLLIQFQNNGVVDDSQLPKDRFSAERLKGVDSTLKIQPAKLEDSAVYLCASSLVWEGNIQYFGAGTRLSVL.